This T cell receptor (beta chain) was identified in a study of blood T cell repertoires in COVID-19 (dated by TCRdb to about 2020). As for the study more broadly: Samples covering the acute and convalescent phases of COVID-19 were provided by collaborators in the United States, Italy and Spain. The material from the prospective study consisted of cDNA or gDNA derived from T cells, B-cell-depleted T cells, or PBMCs. A freely available public database, intended as a resource for researchers studying the immune response to SARS-CoV-2, is where the repertoires were released. A de-identified subject ID, COVID-19 status, age in years and sex were almost always included in the sample metadata. The samples were drawn from two sources: the first 160 participants of the ongoing ImmuneRACE study, and over 1,000 subjects contributed by 6 global collaborators. Where HLA class I and class II types were available, the types were taken from metadata supplied by the sample provider, not from assay-based typing. Subjects who had been exposed to COVID-19, were actively infected with it, or had recovered from it provided the deeply sampled blood TCRbeta repertoires that made up the dataset.

TCRbeta CDR3 regions were amplified from genomic DNA by means of the immunoSEQ Assay, a bias-controlled multiplex PCR. Concerning the study's data processing: The number of nucleated cells in each sample was estimated from the amplification of reference gene primers within the assay. To quantify the absolute abundance of each unique TCRbeta CDR3 rearrangement, sequence reads were collapsed and filtered. For each sample, productive Simpson clonality was calculated as the square root of Simpson's diversity index across productive rearrangements. Imported from immuneACCESS, the table was reduced by TCRdb to in-frame sequences with V and J called. These copies leave out some clones; in studies compared against another copy, an unresolved V gene accounts for under half, and the cause of the remainder is not known. The D gene and trimming were derived from the DNA, and the V and J assignments and clone size from that table. The sample has roughly 380,000 clones on record, over 75% of them singletons. Under 3% of the sample rests with the top ten.

Results and caveats for the whole study, not just this receptor: How much clinical and demographic metadata was included differed by source and by participant, and the metadata was provided uncurated.

Sequences SGHDT (CDR1) and YYEEEE (CDR2) are obtained from the germline V gene. The junction carries 17 bases between V and J, which are trimmed by 4 bases and 3 bases respectively. The CDR3 has 15 amino acids, counting the end cysteine and phenylalanine. The CDR3 DNA has 45 bases and is translated from base 1. Participants in the prospective study were enrolled through a virtual design, were aged roughly 18 to 100 years, and lived in roughly 25 United States geographic areas. To assign participants to cohorts, the prospective study relied on clinical history that participants themselves reported in a screening survey and a study questionnaire. Recovered participants in ImmuneRACE Cohort 3 were defined by two consecutive negative NP/OP PCR tests, clearance by a healthcare professional, or resolution of symptoms. Each participant in the prospective study had whole blood, serum and a nasopharyngeal or oropharyngeal swab collected by mobile phlebotomists. Additional blood draws and questionnaires over an approximately two-month period could optionally be provided by prospective study participants. Before DNA extraction, prospective study blood samples were shipped either frozen or at room temperature.

To note about this clone: The clone's antigen remains unknown. Qualities for individual bases were not recorded, and no much larger clone is one base off.

This sequence originates from a woman in her twenties or thirties who had recovered from COVID-19. The chain was built from TRBV5-6 and TRBJ2-7; TRBD2 is a weak D gene call, 6 bases matching. The sequencing input was PBMCs or T cells enriched from blood (not recorded which). The bases are TGTGCCAGCAGCCAGGGACTCCATGGGGACTACGAGCAGTACTTC. It specifies CASSQGLHGDYEQYF.